Shown below are 10 T cell receptor beta chains from a single sample sequenced in a study of blood T cell repertoires in COVID-19. TCRdb keeps only in-frame clones here, not all; method: immunoSEQ multiplex PCR. Of about 250,000 clones listed, nearly 90% are singletons. Sequenced input: peripheral blood. The receptor source for this set is a woman aged 35 to 49 who had recovered from COVID-19.

The rearrangement uses TRBV5-4 and TRBJ1-2, with D tentatively TRBD1 (6 bases). This CDR3 comprises 15 residues. Germline CDR1 SGHNT, CDR2 YYREEE (reference sequence). Trimming pared 3 bases from V and 3 bases from J, leaving 15 bases between. CDR3 sequence (DNA): TGTGCCAGCAGCTCCCGAAATAAGGGGGACTATGGCTACACCTTC. This gives the protein CASSSRNKGDYGYTF.

The V call is TRBV10-3, the J call TRBJ2-2, with D possibly matching TRBD2 (5 bases). CDR1 ENHRY and CDR2 SYGVKD come from the germline V gene. The CDR3 totals 18 residues. Trimming took off 4 bases at V and 2 bases at J, with 20 bases between the two ends. The CDR3 reads CAISATTLSGRNTGELFF. DNA of the CDR3: TGTGCCATCAGTGCGACGACCTTATCGGGGAGAAACACCGGGGAGCTGTTTTTT.

The genes are TRBV6-5 and TRBJ1-3; D possibly corresponds to TRBD1 (5 bases). CDR1 is MNHEY and CDR2 is SVGAGI in the germline V gene. The CDR3 is 14 residues long. The V gene lost 5 bases and the J gene lost 1 base, with 9 bases spanning the gap. For the CDR3, the DNA is TGTGCCAGCAGTCTGGGGGGGTCTGGAAACACCATATATTTT. Translating it yields CASSLGGSGNTIYF.

This chain links TRBV5-1 with TRBJ1-2; D may be TRBD1 (5 bases). From germline, CDR1 is SGHRS and CDR2 YFSETQ. The CDR3 covers 13 residues. V gave up 7 bases and J gave up 2 bases, with 12 bases separating them. The CDR3 coding sequence is TGCGCCAGCGTGGGCGACAGAAACTATGGCTACACCTTC. Translating gives CASVGDRNYGYTF.

The J gene is TRBJ2-2, the V gene TRBV7-9, with TRBD1 matching over 11 bases. Germline V gene lookup returns CDR1 SEHNR and CDR2 FQNEAQ (reference sequence). The CDR3 contains 15 residues. V gave up 3 bases and J gave up 6 bases; unmatched junction bases: 3. DNA of the CDR3: TGTGCCAGCAGCTTCGGACAGGGGGCGTCCGGGGAGCTGTTTTTT. Translated, it gives CASSFGQGASGELFF.

V gene TRBV12-5 combines with J gene TRBJ2-2, with 9 nucleotides matching TRBD2. Germline V gives CDR1 LGHNT, CDR2 FRNRAP. V shed 5 bases and J 5 bases; nucleotides not matched to a gene: 6. This CDR3 has 15 amino acids. The chain's CDR3 is CASGAGGLVTGELFF. CDR3 bases: TGTGCTAGTGGTGCGGGGGGGCTGGTTACCGGGGAGCTGTTTTTT.

The V and J genes are TRBV10-2 and TRBJ2-3; 7 positions match TRBD1. Germline assignment: CDR1 WSHSY and CDR2 SAAADI. J gave up 5 bases and V 8 bases, and 10 bases lay outside the gene matches. This CDR3 region has 14 residues. The CDR3 DNA is TGCGCCAGCGGACAGGACGAAATACAAGATACGCAGTATTTT. Its protein is CASGQDEIQDTQYF.

CDR3 bases: TGTGCCAGCAGCGACAGGGTTGGGCCTGGAAACACCATATATTTT. It translates to CASSDRVGPGNTIYF. This chain connects TRBV11-2 to TRBJ1-3, with 7 bases that match TRBD1. CDR3 size: 15 residues. V dropped 5 bases and J dropped 2; count of bases not matched to a gene: 6. From germline, CDR1 is SGHAT and CDR2 FQNNGV.

The chain combines TRBV2 with TRBJ2-2, with TRBD1 matching over 10 bases. The V and J ends lost 6 bases and 7 bases, in that order; junction bases with no gene match: 5. The CDR3 consists of 14 residues. Germline V gives CDR1 SNHLY, CDR2 FYNNEI. The CDR3 sequence is CASRGQGTLGELFF. The DNA of the CDR3 is TGTGCCAGCAGGGGACAGGGGACTCTCGGGGAGCTGTTTTTT.

The chain joins TRBV7-3 to TRBJ2-3, with 9 bases that match TRBD2. The junction had 6 bases not matched to a gene; V was cut back by 3 bases and J by 2 bases. In germline, CDR1 is SGHTA, CDR2 FQGTGA. CDR3 length: 16 amino acids. This CDR3 is CASSFSSGGFTDTQYF. The CDR3 DNA follows: TGTGCCAGCAGCTTCAGCAGCGGGGGGTTCACAGATACGCAGTATTTT.